The T cell receptor beta chain described here comes from a study of cytomegalovirus exposure and HLA in healthy donors. Researchers ran the PCR with 60 Vbeta and 13 Jbeta primers. Data came from immunoSEQ multiplex PCR; TCRdb stores just in-frame clones and leaves some out. The data show 75,000 to 100,000 clones, 7.6% seen once. This CDR3 is built from 16 residues. CDR1 KGHSH and CDR2 LQKENI come from the germline V gene. The J segment lost 4 bases and the V segment lost 2 bases, leaving 8 bases of the junction unmatched. Regarding donors, all were healthy bone marrow donors. This receptor was taken from a man aged 50 or older in good health and CMV-seronegative. The chain uses TRBV18 and TRBJ1-1; 9 positions match TRBD1. The source material was PBMCs. CDR3 sequence: CASSPDRGSFGTEAFF. CDR3 nucleotide sequence: TGTGCCAGCTCACCAGACAGGGGGTCCTTCGGCACTGAAGCTTTCTTT.